This TCR beta chain was recorded in a study of blood T cells in healthy people across ages. The CDR3 runs to 14 residues. V was pared by 0 bases and J by 0 bases, with 5 bases between. Germline V gene sequence: CDR1 SGHDN, CDR2 FVKESK. This clonotype has at least ten counts. The authors ran a second PCR of about 7 to 12 cycles using a sample-barcoded 5' primer and a J-beta primer mix. TCRdb reprocessed the 5' RACE reads with MiXCR, giving one entry per CDR3 protein. Here the sample spans about 1.4 million distinct CDR3 sequences, approximately 59% being singletons. Material: blood. This TCR was recovered from a man between 18 and 29 years old in good health. This chain joins TRBV14 and TRBJ1-1; D not certain. This CDR3 reads CASSQDRLNTEAFF. In DNA, the CDR3 is TGTGCCAGCAGCCAAGACCGCTTGAACACTGAAGCTTTCTTT.